Listed below are T cell receptor beta chains from one sample, sequenced in a study of T cells after yellow fever vaccination. TCRdb re-analysed the 5' RACE reads in MiXCR, keeping a single row per CDR3 protein. The sample holds some 400,000 distinct CDR3 sequences, about 17% seen once. The sequences come from PBMCs, collected before the yellow fever booster vaccination. Receptor source: a man aged 18-30 years who received the YFV17D yellow fever vaccine. Each CDR3 is given with its conserved first and last residue. The D gene is left open where the match is weak. Clone size is not always given. Where it is, it says once, few, many or a class for expanded clones.

D: NA
size: NA
V: TRBV7-9
J: TRBJ2-3
CDR3: CASSFGRAGTDTQYF
DNA: TGTGCCAGCAGCTTCGGCAGGGCCGGCACAGATACGCAGTATTTT

D: NA
size: few
V: TRBV12-3/TRBV12-4
J: TRBJ2-5
CDR3: CASSFPGQRGETQYF
DNA: TGTGCCAGCAGTTTCCCGGGCCAACGGGGGGAGACCCAGTACTTC

D: NA
size: many
V: TRBV7-8
J: TRBJ2-7
CDR3: CASSSNDYYEQYF
DNA: TGTGCCAGCAGCTCAAATGACTACTACGAGCAGTACTTC

D: TRBD1
size: NA
V: TRBV5-1
J: TRBJ2-3
CDR3: CASRRGQTDTQYF
DNA: TGCGCCAGCAGGAGGGGACAGACAGATACGCAGTATTTT

D: TRBD1
size: few
V: TRBV20-1
J: TRBJ2-2
CDR3: CSARVRRGLNTGELFF
DNA: TGCAGTGCTAGAGTGCGTAGGGGGCTGAACACCGGGGAGCTGTTTTTT

D: NA
size: NA
V: TRBV10-3
J: TRBJ2-4
CDR3: CAISESRNIQYF
DNA: TGTGCCATCAGTGAGTCTCGAAACATTCAGTACTTC

D: TRBD2
size: few
V: TRBV11-2
J: TRBJ2-3
CDR3: CASSSRWRGVTDTQYF
DNA: TGTGCCAGCAGCTCCCGATGGCGGGGGGTCACAGATACGCAGTATTTT

D: NA
size: NA
V: TRBV25-1
J: TRBJ1-3
CDR3: CASSRTGTGNTIYF
DNA: TGTGCCAGCAGTAGAACAGGGACGGGAAACACCATATATTTT

D: NA
size: NA
V: TRBV25-1
J: TRBJ1-3
CDR3: CASSEYSSGNTIHF
DNA: TGTGCCAGCAGTGAATACAGTTCTGGAAACACCATACATTTT

D: NA
size: NA
V: TRBV9
J: TRBJ2-2
CDR3: CASSPRTRGDTGELFF
DNA: TGTGCCAGCAGCCCCCGGACAAGAGGTGACACCGGGGAGCTGTTTTTT

D: NA
size: NA
V: TRBV5-1
J: TRBJ2-1
CDR3: CASSFTTDQFF
DNA: TGCGCCAGCAGCTTTACCACAGATCAGTTCTTC

D: NA
size: few
V: TRBV4-3
J: TRBJ1-5
CDR3: CASSQDSNPWVRQPQHF
DNA: TGCGCCAGCAGCCAAGACTCCAACCCTTGGGTTAGGCAGCCCCAGCATTTT

D: TRBD1
size: NA
V: TRBV5-1
J: TRBJ1-3
CDR3: CASSSASPGTGPSGNTIYF
DNA: TGCGCCAGCAGCTCGGCCTCCCCCGGGACAGGGCCCTCTGGAAACACCATATATTTT

D: TRBD2
size: few
V: TRBV7-9
J: TRBJ2-3
CDR3: CASSKTGGTQYF
DNA: TGTGCCAGCAGTAAGACGGGGGGTACGCAGTATTTT

D: NA
size: NA
V: TRBV10-3
J: TRBJ2-3
CDR3: CAISPRPPTDTQYF
DNA: TGTGCCATCAGCCCCCGCCCCCCCACAGATACGCAGTATTTT

D: NA
size: many
V: TRBV7-9
J: TRBJ2-3
CDR3: CASSRPISTDTQYF
DNA: TGTGCCAGCAGCCGACCTATTAGCACAGATACGCAGTATTTT

D: NA
size: many
V: TRBV12-3/TRBV12-4
J: TRBJ1-5
CDR3: CASSYREGQPQHF
DNA: TGTGCCAGCAGTTACAGGGAGGGTCAGCCCCAGCATTTT

D: NA
size: NA
V: TRBV20-1
J: TRBJ2-7
CDR3: CSARDYDSGYEQYF
DNA: TGCAGTGCTAGAGATTATGACAGCGGTTACGAGCAGTACTTC

D: NA
size: many
V: TRBV5-1
J: TRBJ2-5
CDR3: CASREGETQYF
DNA: TGCGCCAGCAGAGAGGGAGAGACCCAGTACTTC

D: TRBD2
size: NA
V: TRBV7-9
J: TRBJ2-3
CDR3: CASSARTSGDTQYF
DNA: TGTGCCAGCAGCGCTCGGACTAGCGGCGATACGCAGTATTTT

D: NA
size: few
V: TRBV20-1
J: TRBJ1-1
CDR3: CSLKQESIEAFF
DNA: TGCAGTCTAAAGCAAGAAAGCATTGAAGCTTTCTTT

D: TRBD1
size: NA
V: TRBV20-1
J: TRBJ1-5
CDR3: CSVLDRGLSRTQHF
DNA: TGCAGTGTCTTAGACAGGGGGCTAAGCAGGACCCAGCATTTT

D: NA
size: NA
V: TRBV12-3/TRBV12-4
J: TRBJ1-1
CDR3: CASRESEVNTEAFF
DNA: TGTGCCAGCAGGGAATCCGAGGTGAACACTGAAGCTTTCTTT

D: TRBD1
size: many
V: TRBV5-6
J: TRBJ2-1
CDR3: CASTLDRFDEQFF
DNA: TGTGCCAGCACCCTGGACAGGTTCGATGAGCAGTTCTTC

D: NA
size: NA
V: TRBV7-9
J: TRBJ1-3
CDR3: CASSPRQVSGNTIYF
DNA: TGTGCCAGCAGCCCCCGGCAGGTCTCTGGAAACACCATATATTTT

D: TRBD1
size: NA
V: TRBV6-5
J: TRBJ2-5
CDR3: CASTRDRVSETQYF
DNA: TGTGCCAGCACCAGAGACAGGGTGTCGGAGACCCAGTACTTC

D: NA
size: NA
V: TRBV4-3
J: TRBJ2-5
CDR3: CASSQDRGGWETQYF
DNA: TGCGCCAGCAGCCAAGATCGAGGGGGGTGGGAGACCCAGTACTTC

D: NA
size: NA
V: TRBV6-2/TRBV6-3
J: TRBJ2-7
CDR3: CASSSQVNSYEQYF
DNA: TGTGCCAGCAGTTCACAGGTTAACTCCTACGAGCAGTACTTC

D: NA
size: NA
V: TRBV5-1
J: TRBJ2-2
CDR3: CASRLLPQNTGELFF
DNA: TGCGCCAGCAGGCTTTTACCTCAGAACACCGGGGAGCTGTTTTTT

D: NA
size: many
V: TRBV20-1
J: TRBJ2-7
CDR3: CSTTPGGYEQYF
DNA: TGCAGTACTACCCCAGGGGGGTACGAGCAGTACTTC

D: TRBD2
size: NA
V: TRBV6-6
J: TRBJ2-3
CDR3: CASRKITSGSRTDTQYF
DNA: TGTGCCAGCAGAAAAATTACTAGCGGTTCTCGCACAGATACGCAGTATTTT

D: NA
size: few
V: TRBV7-9
J: TRBJ2-7
CDR3: CASSLAKGPYEQYF
DNA: TGTGCCAGCAGCTTAGCGAAGGGCCCCTACGAGCAGTACTTC

D: TRBD1
size: NA
V: TRBV28
J: TRBJ1-6
CDR3: CASSLRQGLNSPLHF
DNA: TGTGCCAGCAGTTTAAGACAGGGACTCAATTCACCCCTCCACTTT

D: NA
size: many
V: TRBV24-1
J: TRBJ2-5
CDR3: CATSDFRTVETQYF
DNA: TGTGCCACCAGTGATTTCCGGACCGTGGAGACCCAGTACTTC

D: NA
size: few
V: TRBV12-3/TRBV12-4
J: TRBJ1-1
CDR3: CASSWGVTEAFF
DNA: TGTGCCAGCAGTTGGGGGGTCACTGAAGCTTTCTTT

D: TRBD1
size: many
V: TRBV12-3/TRBV12-4
J: TRBJ2-2
CDR3: CASSFVGGAGELFF
DNA: TGTGCCAGCAGTTTCGTAGGGGGCGCCGGGGAGCTGTTTTTT

D: TRBD2
size: NA
V: TRBV7-9
J: TRBJ2-5
CDR3: CASSPGERSSGGETQYF
DNA: TGTGCCAGCAGCCCAGGGGAGCGGTCTAGCGGGGGTGAGACCCAGTACTTC

D: NA
size: NA
V: TRBV11-2
J: TRBJ2-2
CDR3: CASSLVPGHSTGGELFF
DNA: TGTGCCAGCAGCCTTGTACCGGGACACTCCACGGGCGGGGAGCTGTTTTTT

D: NA
size: few
V: TRBV20-1
J: TRBJ2-6
CDR3: CSAAGSTGANVLTF
DNA: TGCAGTGCTGCAGGGTCAACTGGGGCCAACGTCCTGACTTTC

D: TRBD2
size: NA
V: TRBV7-3
J: TRBJ2-2
CDR3: CASSLMRTSGMNTGELFF
DNA: TGTGCCAGCAGCTTAATGAGGACTAGCGGGATGAACACCGGGGAGCTGTTTTTT

D: NA
size: few
V: TRBV5-1
J: TRBJ2-1
CDR3: CASSVTGLRSYEQFF
DNA: TGCGCCAGCAGCGTCACGGGACTCCGGAGCTATGAGCAGTTCTTC

D: TRBD1
size: many
V: TRBV5-1
J: TRBJ2-3
CDR3: CASSLEDRVGDTQYF
DNA: TGCGCCAGCAGCTTGGAAGACAGGGTCGGGGATACGCAGTATTTT

D: NA
size: few
V: TRBV29-1
J: TRBJ1-1
CDR3: CSVEDVRDGAVNTEAFF
DNA: TGCAGCGTTGAGGACGTCCGGGACGGGGCCGTGAACACTGAAGCTTTCTTT

D: NA
size: NA
V: TRBV24-1
J: TRBJ2-3
CDR3: CATSDAPADTQYF
DNA: TGTGCCACCAGTGATGCCCCTGCGGATACGCAGTATTTT

D: TRBD2
size: NA
V: TRBV7-8
J: TRBJ2-1
CDR3: CASSLGLSGGAGNEQFF
DNA: TGTGCCAGCAGCTTAGGACTAAGCGGGGGGGCGGGTAATGAGCAGTTCTTC

D: NA
size: NA
V: TRBV20-1
J: TRBJ1-2
CDR3: CSARDRDHNFYGYTF
DNA: TGCAGTGCTAGAGATAGGGACCACAATTTCTATGGCTACACCTTC

D: NA
size: few
V: TRBV7-9
J: TRBJ2-2
CDR3: CASSPRDPTANTGELFF
DNA: TGTGCCAGCAGCCCCCGGGATCCTACGGCGAACACCGGGGAGCTGTTTTTT

D: NA
size: few
V: TRBV5-1
J: TRBJ1-2
CDR3: CASRPGTGGYTF
DNA: TGCGCCAGCAGGCCAGGGACCGGTGGCTACACCTTC

D: NA
size: NA
V: TRBV23-1
J: TRBJ1-6
CDR3: CASSRNSPLHF
DNA: TGCGCCAGCAGCCGTAACTCACCCCTCCACTTT

D: NA
size: few
V: TRBV7-2
J: TRBJ2-1
CDR3: CASSLGWGGHNEQFF
DNA: TGTGCCAGCAGCTTAGGTTGGGGGGGGCACAATGAGCAGTTCTTC

D: NA
size: few
V: TRBV7-2
J: TRBJ2-7
CDR3: CASSLASTTYEQYF
DNA: TGTGCCAGCAGCTTAGCGAGCACAACCTACGAGCAGTACTTC

D: NA
size: few
V: TRBV2
J: TRBJ1-3
CDR3: CASSATGPSSGNTIYF
DNA: TGTGCCAGCAGTGCGACAGGTCCGAGCTCTGGAAACACCATATATTTT